This TCR beta chain was observed in a study of cytomegalovirus exposure and HLA in healthy donors. Study summary: There were about 85 million unique TCRs (from HLA-typed donors) in an early data release. Findings of the study overall: Most subjects' HLA-A and HLA-B alleles were reportedly predicted from TCR beta sequences. The authors enumerated over 150 TCR beta chains as linked to cytomegalovirus. Several top significant clusters appeared, in a later analysis, to be linked to common viral pathogens.

PCR used 60 Vbeta primers and 13 Jbeta primers. TCRdb's table, derived via immunoSEQ multiplex PCR, lists solely in-frame clones and lacks some. This table has about 98,000 clones, over 75% appearing once. The CDR3 is 15 amino acids. V gave up 5 bases and J gave up 4 bases; unmatched junction bases: 7. Per the germline V gene, CDR1 is SGHDN and CDR2 is FVKESK. Concerning this clone: Antigen: not known.

The source of this sequence is a female donor in good health and CMV-seropositive. This rearrangement joins TRBV14 to TRBJ2-3; 9 bases match TRBD1. The material sequenced was PBMCs. The CDR3 DNA sequence: TGTGCCAGCAGCGTCAGACAGGGGGTCCCAGATACGCAGTATTTT. This gives the protein CASSVRQGVPDTQYF.